Below, 24 T cell receptor beta chains from the same sample are listed, as sequenced in a study of monozygotic twins with inflammatory bowel disease. From its re-call of the 5' RACE reads, TCRdb lists each CDR3 protein once, without DNA. The table lists 200,000 to 250,000 distinct CDR3 sequences. The specimen sequenced was blood. These receptors were obtained from a human donor with ulcerative colitis or Crohn's disease, or a healthy co-twin of an affected twin (not recorded which).

CDR3: CASSKTGENSPLHF. The V and J genes are TRBV3-1 and TRBJ1-6; the D call of TRBD1 rests on TCRdb alone, since no DNA is present to check it. Germline V CDR1 and CDR2: LGHDT, YNNKEL (reference sequence). This CDR3 spans 14 amino acids. Combining the CDR3 with reference TRBV3-1 and TRBJ1-6 gives the whole variable domain DTAVSQTPKYLVTQMGNDKSIKCEQNLGHDTMYWYKQDSKKFLKIMFSYNNKELIINETVPNRFSPKSPDKAHLNLHINSLELGDSAVYFCASSKTGENSPLHFGNGTRLTVT.

V usage is TRBV4-2 and J usage is TRBJ1-1; the TCRdb call, TRBD1, lacks DNA for checking. Germline V lookup: CDR1 LGHNA, CDR2 YNFKEQ. CDR3 length: 15 amino acids. The CDR3 spells CASSQVRGLVTEAFF.

The chain is built from TRBV7-3 and TRBJ2-2; TCRdb indicates TRBD1, and absent DNA this call remains unverified. Germline CDR1 is SGHTA and CDR2 is FQGTGA. The CDR3 has 15 amino acids. The CDR3 here is CASSFDRVGTGELFF. Combining the CDR3 with reference TRBV7-3 and TRBJ2-2 gives the whole variable domain GAGVSQTPSNKVTEKGKYVELRCDPISGHTALYWYRQSLGQGPEFLIYFQGTGAADDSGLPNDRFFAVRPEGSVSTLKIQRTERGDSAVYLCASSFDRVGTGELFFGEGSRLTVL.

The chain is built from TRBV27 and TRBJ1-2; TCRdb returns TRBD1, unconfirmable since there is no DNA. CDR1 is MNHEY, CDR2 SMNVEV, per germline (reference sequence). The CDR3 spans 14 residues. The CDR3 reads CASSLVPLRDGYTF.

This rearrangement joins TRBV19 to TRBJ2-3. CDR1 is LNHDA and CDR2 is SQIVND in the germline V gene (reference sequence). The CDR3 sequence is 12 residues long. This CDR3 is CASSLRSDTQYF.

This rearrangement joins TRBV27 to TRBJ1-2; the TCRdb D gene call, TRBD1, has no DNA to confirm it. Germline V gene data show CDR1 as MNHEY and CDR2 as SMNVEV (reference sequence). The CDR3 contains 15 residues. CDR3 in amino acids: CASSSPQAGNYGYTF.

The rearrangement joins TRBV7-2 to TRBJ2-1. Germline V gene sequence: CDR1 SGHTA, CDR2 FQGNSA. The CDR3 has 13 amino acids. CDR3 protein: CASSLTQNNEQFF.

J is TRBJ2-7 and V is TRBV2; TCRdb reports TRBD1, a call that lacks DNA to check it against. This CDR3 contains 16 residues. Germline CDR1 is SNHLY and CDR2 is FYNNEI. The CDR3 reads CASSAPDRRPTYEQYF.

The chain employs TRBV4-1 and TRBJ2-1; TCRdb calls TRBD2, which cannot be checked without DNA. CDR3 length: 15 amino acids. CDR1 is MGHRA, CDR2 YSYEKL, per germline. The CDR3 loop is CASSQVHRLAVEQFF.

The rearrangement uses TRBV20-1 and TRBJ1-2. The CDR3 has 14 amino acids. Germline assignment: CDR1 DFQATT and CDR2 SNEGSKA (reference sequence). CDR3 sequence: CSAPYEGSNYGYTF.

V and J are TRBV24-1 and TRBJ2-1; as DNA is missing, the TRBD1 call by TCRdb cannot be tested. This CDR3 is built from 14 residues. Germline V gene lookup returns CDR1 KGHDR and CDR2 SFDVKD. CDR3 residues: CATSVGAAPQEQFF.

The CDR3 region is CASSLGPGMTSPLHF. V and J are TRBV7-2 and TRBJ1-6. There are 15 residues in the CDR3. Germline values: CDR1 SGHTA, CDR2 FQGNSA.

The chain carries TRBV2 and TRBJ1-1; absent DNA, TCRdb's TRBD1 call cannot be checked. The CDR3 has 14 residues. The germline V gene has CDR1 SNHLY and CDR2 FYNNEI. CDR3 region: CASSRQGEYTEAFF.

The chain combines TRBV7-2 with TRBJ2-1. Germline-derived CDR1 and CDR2 are SGHTA and FQGNSA. The length of the CDR3 is 15 residues. CDR3 in amino acids: CASSLSQGSYNEQFF.

The chain recombines TRBV18 with TRBJ2-1; TCRdb outputs TRBD2, but without DNA this stays unchecked. CDR3 size: 15 residues. Germline V lookup: CDR1 KGHSH, CDR2 LQKENI. CDR3 loop: CASSPIAVGWNEQFF.

V and J are TRBV12-3 or TRBV12-4 and TRBJ2-7; no DNA is available, so the TRBD2 call from TCRdb remains unchecked. This CDR3 contains 11 residues. The CDR3 is CASSHGGEQYF.

The chain links TRBV4-2 to TRBJ1-3. The CDR3 is 13 amino acids. Germline V gives CDR1 LGHNA, CDR2 YNFKEQ. The CDR3 loop reads CASSPLESNTIYF.

Here the CDR3 reads CASSFPGTPYGYTF. This chain uses TRBV19 with TRBJ1-2; the TCRdb D gene call, TRBD1, has no DNA to confirm it. The CDR3 contains 14 residues. Per germline, CDR1 LNHDA and CDR2 SQIVND (reference sequence).

The CDR3 here is CASSGRGLDTEAFF. J is TRBJ1-1 and V is TRBV5-1; TCRdb calls TRBD1, which cannot be checked without DNA. Germline V gene data show CDR1 as SGHRS and CDR2 as YFSETQ. This CDR3 comprises 14 residues.

The chain uses TRBV20-1 and TRBJ2-1; TCRdb's assignment of TRBD2 cannot be checked, as there is no DNA. CDR1 DFQATT and CDR2 SNEGSKA come from the germline V gene (reference sequence). CDR3 size: 13 residues. The CDR3 loop is CSASSGRGNEQFF.

CDR3 amino acids: CAVTNGDTQYF. The V and J genes are TRBV10-3 and TRBJ2-3. Germline V gene lookup returns CDR1 ENHRY and CDR2 SYGVKD. This CDR3 has 11 amino acids.

This CDR3 reads CASSQLAGEQFF. The chain combines TRBV28 with TRBJ2-1; absent DNA, TCRdb's TRBD2 call cannot be checked. The CDR3 extends over 12 amino acids. CDR1 MDHEN and CDR2 SYDVKM come from the germline V gene.

The genes are TRBV20-1 and TRBJ2-1; TCRdb's D gene call, TRBD1, goes unchecked for lack of DNA. The V gene's germline CDR1 is DFQATT and CDR2 SNEGSKA (reference sequence). CDR3 length: 16 amino acids. The CDR3 protein is CSASPLAGGMYNEQFF.

The V gene is TRBV27, the J gene TRBJ1-3; with no DNA, the TCRdb D assignment of TRBD1 cannot be verified. The CDR3 is 15 amino acids. Germline V gene data show CDR1 as MNHEY and CDR2 as SMNVEV (reference sequence). The CDR3 loop is CASSSAGTDGNTIYF.